Below, 9 T cell receptor beta chains from the same sample are listed, as sequenced in a study of Ad26.COV2.S vaccination and SARS-CoV-2 variants. Treatment indicated: about 20 received Ad26.COV2.S at low or high dose, single or two shots; about five received placebo; per-sample allocation not given. Sampling occurred on day 63 after the first vaccine or placebo injection. Produced via immunoSEQ multiplex PCR; TCRdb's table is partial and in-frame only. The sample carries about 410,000 clones, more than 85% recorded once. The sample here was peripheral blood, taken in a trial of Ad26.COV2.S vaccine versus placebo. Every receptor here comes from a person aged 18-65 years who received the Ad26.COV2.S COVID-19 vaccine or a placebo.

This clone was seen just once. J is TRBJ2-5 and V is TRBV5-1; D uncertain. The CDR3 length is 13 residues. Trimming cost V 1 base and J 3 bases, with 7 bases left between them. Germline V gene sequence: CDR1 SGHRS, CDR2 YFSETQ. CDR3 sequence (DNA): TGCGCCAGCAGCTTGCACCCTGAAGAGACCCAGTACTTC. Protein product: CASSLHPEETQYF.

The V and J genes are TRBV4-3 and TRBJ2-7, with D possibly being TRBD1 or TRBD2 (5 bases each). The CDR3 extends over 15 amino acids. Germline CDR1 and CDR2: LGHNA and YSLEER. V was cut by 4 bases and J by 2 bases, with 15 bases left in between. DNA for the CDR3: TGCGCCAGCAGCCTAACGCAGGGTAGCGCCTACGAGCAGTACTTC. This translates into CASSLTQGSAYEQYF.

The chain joins TRBV6-6 to TRBJ1-6; the D is unclear. V lost 2 bases to trimming and J lost 5 bases, with 13 bases between them. The germline gives CDR1 MNHNY, CDR2 SVGAGI (reference sequence). The CDR3 loop spans 16 amino acids. CDR3 nucleotide sequence: TGTGCCAGCAGTTACGACACGGGTGTGAATAATTCACCCCTCCACTTT. As protein: CASSYDTGVNNSPLHF.

This sequence joins TRBV19 and TRBJ2-1; D not certain. The germline gives CDR1 LNHDA, CDR2 SQIVND (reference sequence). Trimming took off 0 bases at V and 2 bases at J, with 14 bases between the two ends. This CDR3 has 17 residues. The CDR3 loop reads CASSIDLERVAYNEQFF. In nucleotides, the CDR3 is TGTGCCAGTAGTATAGATCTTGAAAGGGTCGCCTACAATGAGCAGTTCTTC.

The chain couples TRBV3-1 (or the pseudogene TRBV3-2) to TRBJ2-1; 11 bases map to TRBD2. The CDR3 runs to 16 residues. The V gene end was trimmed by 0 bases and the J gene end by 8 bases; junction bases not matched to a gene: 6. Germline loops: CDR1 LGHDT, CDR2 YNNKEL (reference sequence). The CDR3 protein is CASSQDRLAGIYEQFF. In nucleotides, the CDR3 is TGTGCCAGCAGCCAAGATCGACTAGCGGGGATTTATGAGCAGTTCTTC.

The chain is built from TRBV6-5 and TRBJ1-2; D ambiguous. Trimming took 6 bases from V and 0 from J, leaving 14 bases between them. CDR1 is MNHEY, CDR2 SVGAGI, per germline. CDR3 length: 15 amino acids. The CDR3 reads CASRDVGKSNYGYTF. CDR3 sequence (DNA): TGTGCCAGCAGGGACGTGGGGAAGTCTAACTATGGCTACACCTTC.

The chain employs TRBV7-8 and TRBJ2-2; TRBD2 matches at 12 bases. This CDR3 has 18 amino acids. The junction had 8 bases not matched to a gene; V was cut back by 5 bases and J by 1 base. Germline lookup yields CDR1 SGHVS and CDR2 FQNEAQ. Here the CDR3 reads CASSERLAGAVNTGELFF. CDR3 coding DNA: TGTGCCAGCAGCGAGCGACTAGCGGGGGCCGTGAACACCGGGGAGCTGTTTTTT.

The chain employs TRBV5-1 and TRBJ1-2; 9 bases match TRBD1. In germline, CDR1 is SGHRS, CDR2 YFSETQ. V shed 4 bases, J shed 4 bases, and the junction held 11 bases outside the gene matches. There are 16 residues in the CDR3. Here the CDR3 reads CASSPIFGTGTYGYTF. In nucleotides, the CDR3 is TGCGCCAGCAGCCCAATCTTCGGGACAGGGACCTATGGCTACACCTTC. The variable domain in full, with the rest retrieved from reference TRBV5-1 and TRBJ1-2, is KAGVTQTPRYLIKTRGQQVTLSCSPISGHRSVSWYQQTPGQGLQFLFEYFSETQRNKGNFPGRFSGRQFSNSRSEMNVSTLELGDSALYLCASSPIFGTGTYGYTFGSGTRLTVV.

V and J are TRBV11-2 and TRBJ2-3, with no clear D. Trimming shortened V by 5 bases and J by 4 bases, and 7 bases separated the two germline ends. CDR3 length equals 12 residues. Germline CDR1 is SGHAT and CDR2 is FQNNGV. In DNA form, the CDR3 reads TGTGCCAGCAGCCCCCAGGCAGATACGCAGTATTTT. This codes for CASSPQADTQYF. Full variable domain (remainder filled in from reference TRBV11-2 and TRBJ2-3): EAGVAQSPRYKIIEKRQSVAFWCNPISGHATLYWYQQILGQGPKLLIQFQNNGVVDDSQLPKDRFSAERLKGVDSTLKIQPAKLEDSAVYLCASSPQADTQYFGPGTRLTVL.